Listed below are T cell receptor beta chains from one sample, sequenced in a study of blood T cell repertoires in COVID-19. Libraries were prepared by immunoSEQ multiplex PCR; TCRdb keeps only in-frame clonotypes and omits some of them. Of about 99,000 clones in the sample, 80% to 85% are singletons; the top ten hold around 2%. What was sequenced was peripheral blood. Receptors originate from a man in his 70s with active or convalescent COVID-19. Each CDR3 is given with its conserved first and last residue. The D gene is left open where the match is weak. Clone size, where shown, is once, few, many, or a class for clones that have expanded.

once,TRBV6-5,TRBD1,TRBJ1-5,TGTGCCAGCAGGACAGGGGCCGGTCAGCCCCAGCATTTT,CASRTGAGQPQHF
.,TRBV4-1,TRBD2,TRBJ2-7,TGCGCCAGCAGCCAAGGACTAGCGGGGGGATACGAGCAGTACTTC,CASSQGLAGGYEQYF
few,TRBV2,.,TRBJ1-1,TGTGCCAGCAGTCGCCGGGACAAAGGCTCTGAAGCTTTCTTT,CASSRRDKGSEAFF
.,TRBV6-5,TRBD1,TRBJ1-6,TGTGCCAGCAGTATTCCCGGGACAGGGGATTCACCCCTCCACTTT,CASSIPGTGDSPLHF
.,TRBV11-2,TRBD2,TRBJ2-2,TGTGCCAGCAGCTCGGGACTAGCGGGTACCGGGGAGCTGTTTTTT,CASSSGLAGTGELFF
.,TRBV5-1,TRBD1,TRBJ2-7,TGCGCCAGCAGCGCGGGACAGGGGAGGCTCGACGAGCAGTACTTC,CASSAGQGRLDEQYF
.,TRBV7-9,TRBD2,TRBJ2-2,TGTGCCAGCAGCTCGGCACTAGCGGGGAACACCGGGGAGCTGTTTTTT,CASSSALAGNTGELFF
.,TRBV28,TRBD2,TRBJ2-7,TGTGCCAGCAGCCCTAGCGGGGGGTTCTCCTACGAGCAGTACTTC,CASSPSGGFSYEQYF
.,TRBV15,TRBD1,TRBJ1-2,TGTGCCACCAGCAGAGGGACAGGGGACTATGGCTACACCTTC,CATSRGTGDYGYTF
.,TRBV2,.,TRBJ1-5,TGTGCCAGCAGTGAAAGAAGCATGTGGCCCCAGCATTTT,CASSERSMWPQHF
.,TRBV7-8,.,TRBJ1-3,TGTGCCAGCAGCCTACGGGGAAACACCATATATTTT,CASSLRGNTIYF
.,TRBV28,.,TRBJ1-2,TGTGCCGTAAAACCCGCGGGGGCCAGCTATGGCTACACCTTC,CAVKPAGASYGYTF
.,TRBV4-3,TRBD2,TRBJ2-1,TGCGCCAGCAGCCAAGATCCCAGCGGCGGGGGGGCCTACAATGAGCAGTTCTTC,CASSQDPSGGGAYNEQFF
.,TRBV5-4,.,TRBJ2-2,TGTGCCAGCAGCGACGTGCGCTTGGGGGCAAACACCGGGGAGCTGTTTTTT,CASSDVRLGANTGELFF
once,TRBV2,.,TRBJ2-3,TGTGCCACTTCACTAGCCACCTCCACAGATACGCAGTATTTT,CATSLATSTDTQYF
.,TRBV30,.,TRBJ1-2,TGTGCCTGGAGTGCACAGCCGGGGGACTATGGCTACACCTTC,CAWSAQPGDYGYTF
once,TRBV6-6,.,TRBJ2-7,TGTGCCAGTCTAAGGGGGGGGTGGAACGAGCAGTACTTC,CASLRGGWNEQYF
.,TRBV19,.,TRBJ1-5,TGTGCCAGTAGTATCAGGGCCCATCAGCCCCAGCATTTT,CASSIRAHQPQHF
.,TRBV28,TRBD2,TRBJ2-2,TGTGCCGGCTCGACTAGCGTCGGGGAGCTGTTTTTT,CAGSTSVGELFF
.,TRBV2,TRBD1,TRBJ1-2,TGTGCCAGCAGCCCCGACAGGGCGAATGGCTACACCTTC,CASSPDRANGYTF
.,TRBV28,TRBD1,TRBJ1-2,TGTGCCAGCACCCCCCGGCAGGGGGGTGGCTACACCTTC,CASTPRQGGGYTF
once,TRBV18,.,TRBJ2-5,TGTGCCAGCTCACCCCCGGCGGGCCAAGAGACCCAGTACTTC,CASSPPAGQETQYF
.,TRBV3-1/TRBV3-2,.,TRBJ1-1,TGTGCCAGCAGCCAAGATGGCAGGAACACTGAAGCTTTCTTT,CASSQDGRNTEAFF
.,TRBV21-1,.,TRBJ1-4,TGTGCCGTCAGGGGGCAAAGAGAAGAAAAACTGTTTTTT,CAVRGQREEKLFF
.,TRBV2,.,TRBJ2-7,TGTGCCAGCAGTGCAACTAGGGACGAGCAGTACTTC,CASSATRDEQYF
.,TRBV9,.,TRBJ2-3,TGTGCCAGCAGCGTAGTTGCACAGGGAAGCGACGATACGCAGTATTTT,CASSVVAQGSDDTQYF
.,TRBV30,.,TRBJ1-6,TGTGCCTGGAGCCCACAGGGCAATTCACCCCTCCACTTT,CAWSPQGNSPLHF
.,TRBV30,.,TRBJ2-2,TGTGCCTGGAGTTTAAACGGGGAGCTGTTTTTT,CAWSLNGELFF
.,TRBV12-3/TRBV12-4,.,TRBJ1-1,TGTGCCAGCAGCCGACAGGATTCAACTGAAGCTTTCTTT,CASSRQDSTEAFF
.,TRBV11-1,TRBD2,TRBJ2-7,TGTGCCAGCAGCGCTACTAGCGGGGGGAACGAGCAGTACTTC,CASSATSGGNEQYF
.,TRBV5-5,TRBD2,TRBJ2-1,TGTGCCAGCAGCTTGGAGACTAGCGGGTTTCGCTCCTACAATGGGCAGTTCTTC,CASSLETSGFRSYNGQFF
few,TRBV19,TRBD1,TRBJ1-5,TGTGCCAGTAGTATAACCCCGCGGCAGGGGGGTCAGCCCCAGCATTTT,CASSITPRQGGQPQHF
.,TRBV2,.,TRBJ2-1,TGTGCCAGCAGTGTACTGAGAAGCACCTACAATGAGCAGTTCTTC,CASSVLRSTYNEQFF
.,TRBV15,TRBD1,TRBJ2-2,TGTGCCACCAGCGGGGGACAGGGGAGAAATTTTGCCGGGGAGCTGTTTTTT,CATSGGQGRNFAGELFF
.,TRBV2,TRBD1,TRBJ1-2,TGTGCCAGCAGTGAAGCGGGACAGGGGGAGCGTGGCTACACCTTC,CASSEAGQGERGYTF
.,TRBV29-1,TRBD1,TRBJ1-1,TGCAGCGGTGGACAGGGAGACACTGAAGCTTTCTTT,CSGGQGDTEAFF
few,TRBV29-1,.,TRBJ1-2,TGCAGCGTTGTTCAGGGAGGAGATGGCTACACCTTC,CSVVQGGDGYTF
.,TRBV28,.,TRBJ1-2,TGTGCCAGCAGTTTATCGTCGAGGCAGCCTAACTATGGCTACACCTTC,CASSLSSRQPNYGYTF
.,TRBV7-6,TRBD2,TRBJ2-5,TGTGCCAGCAGCTTAGGTCCGGGGGGGCCTATCCAAGAGACCCAGTACTTC,CASSLGPGGPIQETQYF
.,TRBV7-9,.,TRBJ1-2,TGTGCCAGCAGCTTAATGGGGGCCTATGGCTACACCTTC,CASSLMGAYGYTF
.,TRBV19,TRBD1,TRBJ1-1,TGTGCCAGTAGGCCGGGACAGGTGAACACTGAAGCTTTCTTT,CASRPGQVNTEAFF
once,TRBV5-1,TRBD1,TRBJ1-4,TGCGCCAGCAGCCTAGGGACAGTCAATGAAAAACTGTTTTTT,CASSLGTVNEKLFF
once,TRBV7-3,TRBD1,TRBJ1-6,TGTGCCAGCAGCTTCGGACAGGGATGGTCACCCCTCCACTTT,CASSFGQGWSPLHF
.,TRBV6-1,.,TRBJ1-1,TGTGCCAGCAGTGAATTGCGGAACACTGAAGCTTTCTTT,CASSELRNTEAFF
.,TRBV29-1,.,TRBJ2-2,TGCAGCGTTTCAGGGGAAATCACCGGGGAGCTGTTTTTT,CSVSGEITGELFF